Each of the 27 T cell receptor beta chains below was sequenced from the same sample in a study of T cell responses to AZD1222 COVID-19 vaccine. Profiling relied on immunoSEQ multiplex PCR, and the TCRdb table lists in-frame clones only, not all of them. The sample carries around 160,000 clones, around 94% recorded once. The source material was peripheral blood, sampled 28 days after the second AZD1222 dose. The receptors derive from an adult who received the AZD1222 COVID-19 vaccine.

The J gene is TRBJ1-2, the V gene TRBV9; tentative D call: TRBD1 (5 bases). Germline CDR1 is SGDLS and CDR2 is YYNGEE. V was trimmed by 9 bases and J by 7 bases, leaving 16 bases between them. This CDR3 is built from 12 residues. The CDR3 DNA sequence: TGTGCCACCTTTCAGGGCTTTGGTGGCTACACCTTC. Translating gives CATFQGFGGYTF.

The rearrangement links TRBV7-9 to TRBJ2-1, with D uncertain. Germline V lookup: CDR1 SEHNR, CDR2 FQNEAQ (reference sequence). With 4 bases removed from V and 8 bases from J, the gap between germline ends came to 9 bases. The CDR3 runs 12 residues. CDR3 DNA: TGTGCCAGCAGCTCTGCCCGTTATGAGCAGTTCTTC. As protein: CASSSARYEQFF.

The chain uses TRBV28 and TRBJ1-6, with unresolved D. Germline CDR1 is MDHEN and CDR2 is SYDVKM. This CDR3 comprises 15 residues. V shed 4 bases and J shed 8 bases, with 15 bases lying between them. The CDR3 bases are TGTGCCAGCAGTTCAACCGGGATATACTATTCACCCCTCCACTTT. This sequence encodes CASSSTGIYYSPLHF.

The rearrangement links TRBV23-1 to TRBJ1-2; perhaps TRBD1 as D (5 bases). TRBV23-1 is noted as an ORF with a role that remains uncertain. This CDR3 has 15 amino acids. V shed 1 base and J shed 4 bases, with 13 bases lying between them. The CDR3 bases are TGCGCCAGCAGTCAATTCAATGGGACGGGCTATGGCTACACCTTC. As protein: CASSQFNGTGYGYTF.

The chain combines TRBV3-1 (or the pseudogene TRBV3-2) with TRBJ1-1, with 7 bases that match TRBD1. The CDR3 runs to 14 residues. The germline V gene has CDR1 LGHDT and CDR2 YNNKEL (reference sequence). After removal of 1 base from V and 4 bases from J, the junction contained 3 bases not matched to a gene. The DNA for the CDR3 is TGTGCCAGCAGCCAAGGACAGGGTCTCACTGAAGCTTTCTTT. Amino acids: CASSQGQGLTEAFF.

The chain has TRBV18 and TRBJ2-1; D gene ambiguous. Germline V gene data show CDR1 as KGHSH and CDR2 as LQKENI. The V end lost 2 bases, the J end lost 0 bases, and 8 bases lay between the germline ends. This CDR3 has 15 amino acids. Written as DNA, the CDR3 is TGTGCCAGCTCACCAGGTAGGAGCTCCTACAATGAGCAGTTCTTC. This gives the protein CASSPGRSSYNEQFF. Filled out from reference TRBV18 and TRBJ2-1, the complete variable domain reads NAGVMQNPRHLVRRRGQEARLRCSPMKGHSHVYWYRQLPEEGLKFMVYLQKENIIDESGMPKERFSAEFPKEGPSILRIQQVVRGDSAAYFCASSPGRSSYNEQFFGPGTRLTVL.

This clone came up once. The chain joins TRBV28 to TRBJ2-7; the D is unclear. The CDR3 length is 15 residues. Germline V CDR1 and CDR2: MDHEN, SYDVKM. The V gene lost 8 bases and the J gene lost 0 bases, with 17 bases spanning the gap. As DNA, the CDR3 is TGTGCCAGCTCGGGTGGCAGACCGCGCTCCTACGAGCAGTACTTC. It is translated as CASSGGRPRSYEQYF.

The rearrangement links TRBV30 to TRBJ2-1; 8 bases line up with TRBD2. This CDR3 contains 15 residues. J gave up 7 bases and V 0 bases, and 8 bases lay outside the gene matches. CDR1 and CDR2 from the germline V gene are GTSNPN and SVGIG (reference sequence). CDR3 loop: CAWSVKPGGTNEQFF. Here the CDR3 DNA reads TGTGCCTGGAGTGTAAAGCCGGGAGGGACAAATGAGCAGTTCTTC.

The V gene is TRBV14, the J gene TRBJ2-1; D is ambiguous. V was clipped by 0 bases and J by 10 bases, with 10 bases between them. CDR1 SGHDN and CDR2 FVKESK come from the germline V gene. This CDR3 region has 13 residues. The CDR3 nucleotides are TGTGCCAGCAGCCAAGATTTCACGCCAGAGCAGTTCTTC. This sequence encodes CASSQDFTPEQFF. Together with reference TRBV14 and TRBJ2-1, the CDR3 gives the full variable domain: EAGVTQFPSHSVIEKGQTVTLRCDPISGHDNLYWYRRVMGKEIKFLLHFVKESKQDESGMPNNRFLAERTGGTYSTLKVQPAELEDSGVYFCASSQDFTPEQFFGPGTRLTVL.

This chain uses TRBV9 with TRBJ2-2; a possible D gene is TRBD2 (6 bases). This CDR3 is built from 16 residues. V was trimmed by 4 bases and J by 5 bases, leaving 18 bases between them. Germline assignment: CDR1 SGDLS and CDR2 YYNGEE. In DNA form, the CDR3 reads TGTGCCAGCAGCCCCCGTGGCGGGGCAGGGACCGGGGAGCTGTTTTTT. Translated, it gives CASSPRGGAGTGELFF.

The J gene is TRBJ1-2, the V gene TRBV2; 7 bases are a match to TRBD1. Germline-derived CDR1 and CDR2 are SNHLY and FYNNEI. The length of the CDR3 is 17 residues. V lost 3 bases, J lost 6 bases, and 16 bases stayed unmatched. The CDR3 protein is CASSEGSLVGGLHGYTF. The DNA for the CDR3 is TGTGCCAGCAGTGAGGGCTCCCTAGTAGGGGGCTTGCATGGCTACACCTTC.

V gene TRBV30 combines with J gene TRBJ1-2; possible D gene TRBD1, 6 bases. The V end lost 2 bases, the J end lost 9 bases, and 16 bases lay between the germline ends. Germline V gene lookup returns CDR1 GTSNPN and CDR2 SVGIG (reference sequence). The CDR3 sequence is 13 residues long. The CDR3 nucleotides read TGTGCCTGGAGTAGGGGCTGGGACACTAGCTACACCTTC. The encoded protein is CAWSRGWDTSYTF.

The V and J genes are TRBV19 and TRBJ1-2; 9 bases fit TRBD1. CDR1 and CDR2 from the germline V gene are LNHDA and SQIVND (reference sequence). With V trimmed by 5 bases and J by 2 bases, 6 bases remained unmatched. The CDR3 runs 15 residues. The chain's CDR3 is CASSVMDRGNYGYTF. In nucleotides, the CDR3 is TGTGCCAGTAGTGTAATGGACAGGGGCAACTATGGCTACACCTTC.

The rearrangement links TRBV30 to TRBJ1-4; the match to TRBD1 covers 9 bases. The CDR3 is 13 residues long. Per germline, CDR1 GTSNPN and CDR2 SVGIG (reference sequence). The J segment lost 5 bases and the V segment lost 7 bases, leaving 5 bases of the junction unmatched. The CDR3, as DNA: TGTGCCTACACGACAGGGGGAAATGAAAAACTGTTTTTT. Protein sequence: CAYTTGGNEKLFF.

The chain combines TRBV9 with TRBJ1-2; 9 bases are a match to TRBD1. The germline V gene encodes CDR1 SGDLS and CDR2 YYNGEE. Trimming cost V 6 bases and J 8 bases; bases outside gene matches: 11. CDR3 size: 14 residues. CDR3 coding DNA: TGTGCCAGCAACCCTGGGACAGGGACTGGCGGCTACACCTTC. This sequence encodes CASNPGTGTGGYTF.

The genes are TRBV7-9 and TRBJ2-4; 7 bases line up with TRBD1. The J segment lost 0 bases and the V segment lost 5 bases, leaving 4 bases of the junction unmatched. The CDR3 consists of 15 residues. Per the germline V gene, CDR1 is SEHNR and CDR2 is FQNEAQ (reference sequence). The CDR3 protein is CASSPGTVAKNIQYF. In DNA, the CDR3 is TGTGCCAGCAGCCCTGGGACAGTAGCCAAAAACATTCAGTACTTC.

The genes are TRBV10-3 and TRBJ1-2; 10 positions match TRBD1. Germline V gene data show CDR1 as ENHRY and CDR2 as SYGVKD. The junction had 2 bases not matched to a gene; V was cut back by 9 bases and J by 1 base. The length of the CDR3 is 13 residues. CDR3 sequence: CAIGQGGNYGYTF. Here the CDR3 DNA reads TGTGCCATTGGACAGGGGGGTAACTATGGCTACACCTTC.

The J gene is TRBJ2-7, the V gene TRBV3-1 (or the pseudogene TRBV3-2); no clear D gene. This CDR3 has 12 residues. V lost 1 base and J 4 bases, leaving 5 bases between the germline ends. In germline, CDR1 is LGHDT, CDR2 YNNKEL (reference sequence). In DNA form, the CDR3 reads TGTGCCAGCAGCCAAGTTGATTACGAGCAGTACTTC. This gives the protein CASSQVDYEQYF.

The gene calls are TRBV5-1 and TRBJ2-1, with D unclear. V was trimmed by 3 bases and J by 1 base, leaving 20 bases between them. The CDR3 extends over 18 amino acids. In germline, CDR1 is SGHRS, CDR2 YFSETQ. For the CDR3, the DNA is TGCGCCAGCAGCTATCGGGCTTGGTTAGACGAATCCTACAATGAGCAGTTCTTC. This translates into CASSYRAWLDESYNEQFF.

V is TRBV13 and J is TRBJ1-2; 7 bases line up with TRBD1. The V gene's germline CDR1 is PRHDT and CDR2 FYEKMQ (reference sequence). The CDR3 is made up of 13 amino acids. The junction had 3 bases not matched to a gene; V was cut back by 2 bases and J by 6 bases. The DNA for the CDR3 is TGTGCCAGCAGCTTAAGACAGGGTGATGGCTACACCTTC. Its protein product is CASSLRQGDGYTF.

The rearrangement uses TRBV7-9 and TRBJ1-5; D ambiguous. Germline CDR1 reads SEHNR; CDR2 reads FQNEAQ (reference sequence). Trimming cost V 5 bases and J 6 bases, with 23 bases left between them. This CDR3 region has 17 residues. The CDR3 spells CASSNPVAGQYGQPQHF. The CDR3 DNA follows: TGTGCCAGCAGCAACCCCGTCGCGGGCCAGTACGGTCAGCCCCAGCATTTT.

V and J are TRBV12-3 or TRBV12-4 and TRBJ2-7; D uncertain. The CDR3 spans 13 residues. V lost 8 bases and J lost 0, with 11 bases in between. CDR3 protein: CASSQSTSYEQYF. The CDR3 nucleotides read TGTGCCAGCTCCCAGTCGACCTCCTACGAGCAGTACTTC.

This clone was recorded a few times. V usage is TRBV5-1 and J usage is TRBJ1-3, with 9 bases matching TRBD1. Germline loops: CDR1 SGHRS, CDR2 YFSETQ. V was pared by 3 bases and J by 3 bases, with 10 bases of the junction left unmatched. The CDR3 contains 17 residues. CDR3 sequence: CASSSGTGPTGGNTIYF. DNA of the CDR3: TGCGCCAGCAGCTCTGGGACAGGGCCCACAGGTGGAAACACCATATATTTT.

The chain employs TRBV5-1 and TRBJ2-7, with 7 bases matching TRBD2. Trimming at V came to 2 bases and at J to 3 bases, leaving 5 bases not matched to a gene. Germline CDR1 SGHRS, CDR2 YFSETQ. This CDR3 contains 14 residues. The CDR3, as DNA: TGCGCCAGCAGCTTTGGGACTACGCTCTACGAGCAGTACTTC. It specifies CASSFGTTLYEQYF.

V and J are TRBV18 and TRBJ2-7; tentatively, D is TRBD2 (6 bases). CDR1 and CDR2 (germline): KGHSH, LQKENI. The germline V and J ends were trimmed by 0 bases and 6 bases, with 9 bases remaining between them. The CDR3 is 13 residues long. In nucleotides, the CDR3 is TGTGCCAGCTCACCACCGATTAGCGGCGAGCAGTACTTC. Protein sequence: CASSPPISGEQYF.

The rearrangement links TRBV19 to TRBJ1-3, with 7 nucleotides matching TRBD1. Per germline, CDR1 LNHDA and CDR2 SQIVND (reference sequence). The CDR3 is 15 residues long. V was clipped by 5 bases and J by 0 bases; unmatched bases: 4. CDR3 residues: CASSYDRVSGNTIYF. CDR3 in DNA: TGTGCCAGTAGTTACGACAGGGTCTCTGGAAACACCATATATTTT.

The chain recombines TRBV9 with TRBJ2-5, with 9 bases fitting TRBD1. The CDR3 is made up of 15 amino acids. Germline assignment: CDR1 SGDLS and CDR2 YYNGEE. V was clipped by 0 bases and J by 1 base; unmatched bases: 1. The CDR3 reads CASSVGDRVQETQYF. Here the CDR3 DNA reads TGTGCCAGCAGCGTAGGGGACAGGGTCCAAGAGACCCAGTACTTC.